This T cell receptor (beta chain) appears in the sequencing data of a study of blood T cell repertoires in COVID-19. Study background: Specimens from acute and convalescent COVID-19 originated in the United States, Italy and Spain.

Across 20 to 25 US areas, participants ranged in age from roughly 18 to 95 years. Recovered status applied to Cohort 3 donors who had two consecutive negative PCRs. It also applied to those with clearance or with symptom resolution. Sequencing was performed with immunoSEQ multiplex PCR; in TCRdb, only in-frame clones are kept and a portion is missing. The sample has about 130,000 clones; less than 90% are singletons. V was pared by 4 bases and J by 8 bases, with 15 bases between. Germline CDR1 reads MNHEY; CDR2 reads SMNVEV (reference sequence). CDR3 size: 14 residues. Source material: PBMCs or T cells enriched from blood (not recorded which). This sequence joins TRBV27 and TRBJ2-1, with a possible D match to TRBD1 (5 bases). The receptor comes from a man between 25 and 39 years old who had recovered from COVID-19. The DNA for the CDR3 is TGTGCCAGCAGTTCCAGGGTCTCGAGAGATGAGCAGTTCTTC. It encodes CASSSRVSRDEQFF.